This T cell receptor beta chain originates from a study of shared clonotypes between healthy human individuals. Notes on the study in general: Clonotypes not shared had lower generation probabilities than those common to all four donors.

Details on this clone: Its antigen is unknown. Other nucleotide sequences in the sample specify the same CDR3.

Clones were sequenced by immunoSEQ multiplex PCR, and TCRdb holds only the in-frame ones, with some missing. The sample carries around 1,100,000 clones, 70% to 80% recorded once. Every one of the donors was a Caucasian adult that lived in Nashville, Tennessee. The CDR3 covers 12 residues. Trimming cost V 5 bases and J 3 bases, with 7 bases left between them. Germline loops: CDR1 LNHNV, CDR2 YYDKDF (reference sequence). Sequenced material: memory CD4+ T cells from PBMCs. Subset here: CD45RA-negative fraction. The rearrangement links TRBV15 to TRBJ1-1; possible D gene TRBD1, 5 bases. The clonotype comes from a man younger than 35 in good health. Some clones in this sample may be carry-over from other donors' samples. The CDR3 region has the DNA TGTGCCACCAGCCGGGGGTACACTGAAGCTTTCTTT. Protein product: CATSRGYTEAFF.